The rows below give T cell receptor beta chains drawn from one sample of a study of T-cell memory formation after mild COVID-19. TCRdb passed the 5' RACE reads through MiXCR, listing each CDR3 protein once. The sample contains around 200,000 distinct CDR3 sequences, 20% to 25% of which appear only once. The specimen was PBMCs or a T cell subset sorted from them (not recorded which). These receptors originate from an adult woman who had mild COVID-19 (a few samples of this study predate the infection). Cell type and time point are not known. Both conserved end residues are part of each CDR3. The D gene is left open where the match is weak. Clone size is not always given. Where it is, it says once, few, many or a class for expanded clones.

V gene: TRBV20-1
CDR3 length: 15
J gene: TRBJ1-2
clone size: -
D gene: -
CDR3 protein: CSARDSRVTVYGYTF
CDR3 DNA: TGCAGTGCTAGAGATTCCAGGGTAACTGTCTATGGCTACACCTTC

V gene: TRBV27
CDR3 length: 13
J gene: TRBJ1-2
clone size: -
D gene: -
CDR3 protein: CASSLHRNYGYTF
CDR3 DNA: TGTGCCAGCAGTTTACACAGAAACTATGGCTACACCTTC

V gene: TRBV13
CDR3 length: 15
J gene: TRBJ2-5
clone size: few
D gene: TRBD1
CDR3 protein: CASSLDPDRQETQYF
CDR3 DNA: TGTGCCAGCAGCTTAGACCCGGACAGGCAAGAGACCCAGTACTTC

V gene: TRBV4-1
CDR3 length: 14
J gene: TRBJ1-1
clone size: few
D gene: -
CDR3 protein: CASSQATRNTEAFF
CDR3 DNA: TGCGCCAGCAGCCAAGCGACAAGAAACACTGAAGCTTTCTTT

V gene: TRBV4-2
CDR3 length: 14
J gene: TRBJ2-1
clone size: few
D gene: -
CDR3 protein: CASSQALAGHEQFF
CDR3 DNA: TGTGCCAGCAGCCAAGCCTTGGCGGGGCATGAGCAGTTCTTC

V gene: TRBV10-3
CDR3 length: 17
J gene: TRBJ1-4
clone size: few
D gene: TRBD1
CDR3 protein: CAISESGRDRGEEKLFF
CDR3 DNA: TGTGCCATCAGTGAGTCAGGACGGGACAGGGGAGAGGAAAAACTGTTTTTT

V gene: TRBV24-1
CDR3 length: 15
J gene: TRBJ2-7
clone size: few
D gene: -
CDR3 protein: CATSSRDTPSYEQYF
CDR3 DNA: TGTGCCACCAGTTCCCGGGACACCCCATCCTACGAGCAGTACTTC

V gene: TRBV29-1
CDR3 length: 14
J gene: TRBJ2-7
clone size: many
D gene: TRBD1
CDR3 protein: CSVFRQGSSYEQYF
CDR3 DNA: TGCAGCGTTTTCCGACAGGGAAGCTCCTACGAGCAGTACTTC

V gene: TRBV20-1
CDR3 length: 15
J gene: TRBJ1-4
clone size: -
D gene: TRBD1
CDR3 protein: CSARDQGAPVEKLFF
CDR3 DNA: TGCAGTGCTAGAGATCAGGGGGCTCCTGTTGAAAAACTGTTTTTT

V gene: TRBV19
CDR3 length: 13
J gene: TRBJ1-3
clone size: once
D gene: -
CDR3 protein: CASSQWAGNTIYF
CDR3 DNA: TGTGCCAGTAGTCAGTGGGCTGGAAACACCATATATTTT

V gene: TRBV7-8
CDR3 length: 14
J gene: TRBJ2-5
clone size: -
D gene: TRBD1
CDR3 protein: CASSSTGGKETQYF
CDR3 DNA: TGTGCCAGCAGCTCCACAGGGGGGAAAGAGACCCAGTACTTC

V gene: TRBV12-3/TRBV12-4
CDR3 length: 14
J gene: TRBJ2-1
clone size: few
D gene: TRBD2
CDR3 protein: CASSLWRGGMEQFF
CDR3 DNA: TGTGCCAGCAGTTTATGGCGGGGGGGAATGGAGCAGTTCTTC

V gene: TRBV4-1
CDR3 length: 17
J gene: TRBJ2-5
clone size: few
D gene: -
CDR3 protein: CASSQDNGGLGEETQYF
CDR3 DNA: TGCGCCAGCAGCCAAGATAATGGAGGCCTGGGGGAAGAGACCCAGTACTTC

V gene: TRBV10-3
CDR3 length: 14
J gene: TRBJ2-5
clone size: few
D gene: -
CDR3 protein: CATLDIRKGETQYF
CDR3 DNA: TGTGCCACCCTGGACATTCGGAAAGGAGAGACCCAGTACTTC

V gene: TRBV7-9
CDR3 length: 15
J gene: TRBJ1-3
clone size: few
D gene: -
CDR3 protein: CASSFVQLSGNTIYF
CDR3 DNA: TGTGCCAGCAGCTTTGTACAGCTCTCTGGAAACACCATATATTTT

V gene: TRBV7-6
CDR3 length: 14
J gene: TRBJ1-2
clone size: -
D gene: -
CDR3 protein: CASSLVGEGDGYTF
CDR3 DNA: TGTGCCAGCAGCTTAGTTGGGGAAGGCGATGGCTACACCTTC

V gene: TRBV5-1
CDR3 length: 14
J gene: TRBJ1-1
clone size: -
D gene: TRBD1
CDR3 protein: CASRIVGTDTEAFF
CDR3 DNA: TGCGCCAGCAGGATTGTCGGGACAGACACTGAAGCTTTCTTT

V gene: TRBV29-1
CDR3 length: 14
J gene: TRBJ1-1
clone size: -
D gene: -
CDR3 protein: CSVYYREGGTEAFF
CDR3 DNA: TGCAGCGTTTACTACAGGGAAGGTGGGACTGAAGCTTTCTTT

V gene: TRBV7-9
CDR3 length: 15
J gene: TRBJ2-7
clone size: few
D gene: -
CDR3 protein: CASSLGGGPGREQYF
CDR3 DNA: TGTGCCAGCAGCTTAGGAGGGGGTCCGGGACGCGAGCAGTACTTC

V gene: TRBV12-3/TRBV12-4
CDR3 length: 13
J gene: TRBJ2-1
clone size: few
D gene: TRBD1
CDR3 protein: CASSLVDRGEQFF
CDR3 DNA: TGTGCCAGCAGTTTAGTGGACAGGGGCGAGCAGTTCTTC

V gene: TRBV24-1
CDR3 length: 18
J gene: TRBJ2-7
clone size: -
D gene: -
CDR3 protein: CAAAIRTSSGHISYEQYF
CDR3 DNA: TGTGCCGCCGCCATACGTACCTCGTCAGGCCACATCTCCTACGAGCAGTACTTC

V gene: TRBV4-1
CDR3 length: 15
J gene: TRBJ1-1
clone size: few
D gene: -
CDR3 protein: CASSTVFGMNTEAFF
CDR3 DNA: TGCGCCAGCAGCACGGTCTTTGGGATGAACACTGAAGCTTTCTTT

V gene: TRBV15
CDR3 length: 15
J gene: TRBJ1-1
clone size: -
D gene: -
CDR3 protein: CATEGEDRMDGEAFF
CDR3 DNA: TGTGCCACCGAGGGAGAAGATCGTATGGACGGTGAAGCTTTCTTT

V gene: TRBV9
CDR3 length: 16
J gene: TRBJ2-1
clone size: -
D gene: -
CDR3 protein: CASSVWRRGPGNEQFF
CDR3 DNA: TGTGCCAGCAGCGTATGGCGGAGGGGGCCGGGCAATGAGCAGTTCTTC

V gene: TRBV3-1
CDR3 length: 15
J gene: TRBJ1-6
clone size: few
D gene: TRBD1
CDR3 protein: CASSQGQGPNSPLHF
CDR3 DNA: TGTGCCAGCAGCCAGGGACAGGGGCCCAATTCACCCCTCCACTTT

V gene: TRBV20-1
CDR3 length: 12
J gene: TRBJ2-1
clone size: -
D gene: TRBD1
CDR3 protein: CSAERQGYEQFF
CDR3 DNA: TGCAGTGCTGAGCGACAGGGCTATGAGCAGTTCTTC

V gene: TRBV7-6
CDR3 length: 17
J gene: TRBJ2-7
clone size: few
D gene: -
CDR3 protein: CASTPLVERTPEDEQYF
CDR3 DNA: TGTGCCAGCACCCCACTAGTTGAGCGTACCCCGGAAGACGAGCAGTACTTC

V gene: TRBV6-6
CDR3 length: 13
J gene: TRBJ2-7
clone size: -
D gene: -
CDR3 protein: CASSEGGPYEQYF
CDR3 DNA: TGTGCCAGCAGTGAGGGGGGACCCTACGAGCAGTACTTC

V gene: TRBV20-1
CDR3 length: 16
J gene: TRBJ2-1
clone size: few
D gene: -
CDR3 protein: CSARDRDRSSYNEQFF
CDR3 DNA: TGCAGTGCTAGAGATCGGGACCGCAGCTCCTACAATGAGCAGTTCTTC

V gene: TRBV9
CDR3 length: 14
J gene: TRBJ1-1
clone size: -
D gene: -
CDR3 protein: CASSVGLTDTEAFF
CDR3 DNA: TGTGCCAGCAGCGTAGGATTGACGGACACTGAAGCTTTCTTT

V gene: TRBV10-3
CDR3 length: 13
J gene: TRBJ2-1
clone size: few
D gene: -
CDR3 protein: CAISESKVNEQFF
CDR3 DNA: TGTGCCATCAGTGAGTCGAAGGTAAATGAGCAGTTCTTC

V gene: TRBV4-1
CDR3 length: 13
J gene: TRBJ2-2
clone size: few
D gene: -
CDR3 protein: CASSHLTGSGLFF
CDR3 DNA: TGCGCCAGCAGCCACCTAACAGGGTCGGGGCTGTTTTTT

V gene: TRBV9
CDR3 length: 15
J gene: TRBJ2-7
clone size: -
D gene: -
CDR3 protein: CASSVGTLDGYEQYF
CDR3 DNA: TGTGCCAGCAGCGTAGGGACCCTCGACGGCTACGAGCAGTACTTC

V gene: TRBV5-1
CDR3 length: 18
J gene: TRBJ2-3
clone size: few
D gene: TRBD2
CDR3 protein: CASSFIYRTSGSADTQYF
CDR3 DNA: TGCGCCAGCAGCTTCATTTACAGGACTAGCGGGAGCGCAGATACGCAGTATTTT

V gene: TRBV2
CDR3 length: 18
J gene: TRBJ2-4
clone size: -
D gene: TRBD2
CDR3 protein: CASSARIGGSKAKNIQYF
CDR3 DNA: TGTGCCAGCAGTGCGAGGATAGGCGGGAGTAAGGCCAAAAACATTCAGTACTTC

V gene: TRBV7-9
CDR3 length: 17
J gene: TRBJ2-1
clone size: few
D gene: TRBD1
CDR3 protein: CASSLGDRVSSYNEQFF
CDR3 DNA: TGTGCCAGCAGCTTAGGGGACAGGGTGAGCTCCTACAATGAGCAGTTCTTC

V gene: TRBV29-1
CDR3 length: 14
J gene: TRBJ1-2
clone size: -
D gene: -
CDR3 protein: CSVVRDNRNYGYTF
CDR3 DNA: TGCAGCGTTGTTAGGGACAATCGGAACTATGGCTACACCTTC

V gene: TRBV9
CDR3 length: 16
J gene: TRBJ2-3
clone size: -
D gene: -
CDR3 protein: CASSVWGSGARDTQYF
CDR3 DNA: TGTGCCAGCAGCGTTTGGGGCAGTGGTGCGAGGGATACGCAGTATTTT

V gene: TRBV9
CDR3 length: 14
J gene: TRBJ2-7
clone size: -
D gene: -
CDR3 protein: CASTPTLGGGEQYF
CDR3 DNA: TGTGCCAGCACCCCGACCCTCGGGGGCGGGGAGCAGTACTTC

V gene: TRBV6-5
CDR3 length: 15
J gene: TRBJ2-2
clone size: -
D gene: -
CDR3 protein: CASSPGAIEAGELFF
CDR3 DNA: TGTGCCAGCAGCCCGGGAGCTATTGAAGCCGGGGAGCTGTTTTTT

V gene: TRBV5-6
CDR3 length: 14
J gene: TRBJ2-3
clone size: -
D gene: -
CDR3 protein: CASSQDRREDTQYF
CDR3 DNA: TGTGCCAGCAGTCAGGACCGCCGTGAAGATACGCAGTATTTT

V gene: TRBV29-1
CDR3 length: 14
J gene: TRBJ2-5
clone size: few
D gene: -
CDR3 protein: CSVDGWAEQETQYF
CDR3 DNA: TGCAGCGTTGACGGTTGGGCAGAACAAGAGACCCAGTACTTC

V gene: TRBV9
CDR3 length: 13
J gene: TRBJ2-1
clone size: few
D gene: -
CDR3 protein: CASSDYRDNEQFF
CDR3 DNA: TGTGCCAGCAGCGACTACCGGGACAATGAGCAGTTCTTC

V gene: TRBV27
CDR3 length: 15
J gene: TRBJ1-6
clone size: -
D gene: -
CDR3 protein: CASSHTDSYNSPLHF
CDR3 DNA: TGTGCCAGCAGCCACACAGACTCCTATAATTCACCCCTCCACTTT

V gene: TRBV30
CDR3 length: 17
J gene: TRBJ2-2
clone size: -
D gene: -
CDR3 protein: CAWRKSRDSRKTGELFF
CDR3 DNA: TGTGCCTGGAGAAAGTCCCGTGACAGTAGAAAGACCGGGGAGCTGTTTTTT

V gene: TRBV20-1
CDR3 length: 13
J gene: TRBJ1-3
clone size: few
D gene: -
CDR3 protein: CSARESGGNTIYF
CDR3 DNA: TGCAGTGCTAGGGAGAGTGGTGGAAACACCATATATTTT